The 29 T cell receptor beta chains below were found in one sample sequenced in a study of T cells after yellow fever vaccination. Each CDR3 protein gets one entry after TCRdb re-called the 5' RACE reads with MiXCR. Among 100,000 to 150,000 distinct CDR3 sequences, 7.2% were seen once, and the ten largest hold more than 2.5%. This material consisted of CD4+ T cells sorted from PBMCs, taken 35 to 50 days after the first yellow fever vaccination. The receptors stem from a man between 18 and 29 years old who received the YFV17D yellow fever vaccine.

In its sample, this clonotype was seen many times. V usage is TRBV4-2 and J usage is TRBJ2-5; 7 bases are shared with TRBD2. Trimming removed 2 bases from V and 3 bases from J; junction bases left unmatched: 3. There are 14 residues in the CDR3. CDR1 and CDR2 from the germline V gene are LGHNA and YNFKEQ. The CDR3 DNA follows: TGTGCCAGCAGCCAATGGGCGGGGGAAGAGACCCAGTACTTC. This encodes CASSQWAGEETQYF.

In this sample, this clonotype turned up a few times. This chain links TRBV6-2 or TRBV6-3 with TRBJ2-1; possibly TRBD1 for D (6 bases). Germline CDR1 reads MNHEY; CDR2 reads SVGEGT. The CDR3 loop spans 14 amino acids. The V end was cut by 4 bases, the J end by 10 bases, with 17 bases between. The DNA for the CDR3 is TGTGCCAGCAGTTTGGAACTAGGGGGTAGGGAGCAGTTCTTC. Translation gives CASSLELGGREQFF.

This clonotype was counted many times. For the CDR3, the DNA is TGTGCCAGCAGCTTACTAGCGGGGGTGGCCGAGGGGCAGTTCTTC. As protein: CASSLLAGVAEGQFF. The chain joins TRBV7-2 to TRBJ2-1; 10 bases match TRBD2. The V and J ends lost 2 bases and 12 bases, in that order; junction bases with no gene match: 10. The CDR3 is 15 amino acids. Germline V CDR1 and CDR2: SGHTA, FQGNSA.

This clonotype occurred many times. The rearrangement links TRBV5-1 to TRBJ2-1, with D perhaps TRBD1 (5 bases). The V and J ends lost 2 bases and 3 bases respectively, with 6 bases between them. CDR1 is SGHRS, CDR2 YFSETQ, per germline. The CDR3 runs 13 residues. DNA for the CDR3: TGCGCCAGCAGCTTCGACAGCTACAATGAGCAGTTCTTC. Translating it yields CASSFDSYNEQFF.

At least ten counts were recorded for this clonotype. CDR3 region: CASSLQGTYKETQYF. The CDR3 region has the DNA TGCGCCAGCAGCCTCCAGGGGACTTACAAAGAGACCCAGTACTTC. The V and J genes are TRBV4-1 and TRBJ2-5, with D perhaps given as TRBD1 or TRBD2 (6 bases each). Germline-derived CDR1 and CDR2 are MGHRA and YSYEKL. This CDR3 comprises 15 residues. V lost 4 bases and J 3 bases, leaving 15 bases between the germline ends.

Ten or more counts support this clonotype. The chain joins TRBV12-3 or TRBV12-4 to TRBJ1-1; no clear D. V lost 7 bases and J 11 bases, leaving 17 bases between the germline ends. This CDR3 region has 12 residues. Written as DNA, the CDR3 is TGTGCCAGCAATTGGGAAGAATCTAGTGCTTTCTTT. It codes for CASNWEESSAFF.

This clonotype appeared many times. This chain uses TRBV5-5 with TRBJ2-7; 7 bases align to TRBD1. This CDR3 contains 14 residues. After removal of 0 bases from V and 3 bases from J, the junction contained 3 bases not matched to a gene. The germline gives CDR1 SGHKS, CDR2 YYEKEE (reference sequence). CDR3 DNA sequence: TGTGCCAGCAGCTTGGGACAGGGTTTCTACGAGCAGTACGTC. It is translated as CASSLGQGFYEQYV.

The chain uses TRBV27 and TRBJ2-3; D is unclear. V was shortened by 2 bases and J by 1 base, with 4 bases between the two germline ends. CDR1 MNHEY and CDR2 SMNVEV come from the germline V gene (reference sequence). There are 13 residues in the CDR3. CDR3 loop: CASSLIGTDTQYF. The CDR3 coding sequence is TGTGCCAGCAGTTTAATCGGCACAGATACGCAGTATTTT.

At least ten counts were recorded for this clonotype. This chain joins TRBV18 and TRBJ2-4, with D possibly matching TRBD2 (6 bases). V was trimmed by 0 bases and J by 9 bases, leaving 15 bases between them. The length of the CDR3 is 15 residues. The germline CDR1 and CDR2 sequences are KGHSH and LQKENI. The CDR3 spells CASSPPSEGIGIQYF. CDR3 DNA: TGTGCCAGCTCACCACCTTCGGAGGGGATTGGCATTCAGTACTTC.

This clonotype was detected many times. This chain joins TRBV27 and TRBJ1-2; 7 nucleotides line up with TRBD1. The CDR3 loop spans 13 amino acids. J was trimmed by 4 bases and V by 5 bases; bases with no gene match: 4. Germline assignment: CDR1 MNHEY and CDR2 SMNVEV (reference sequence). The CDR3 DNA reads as TGTGCCAGCAGTCCCGACAGGGCCTATGGCTACACCTTC. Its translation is CASSPDRAYGYTF.

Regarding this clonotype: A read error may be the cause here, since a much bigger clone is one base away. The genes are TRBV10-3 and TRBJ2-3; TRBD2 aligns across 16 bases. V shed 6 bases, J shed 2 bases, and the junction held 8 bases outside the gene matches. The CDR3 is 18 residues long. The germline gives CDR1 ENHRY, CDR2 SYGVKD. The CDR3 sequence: CAIRHSGTSGGDTDTQYF. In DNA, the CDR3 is TGTGCCATCAGACACTCCGGGACTAGCGGGGGGGACACAGATACGCAGTATTTT.

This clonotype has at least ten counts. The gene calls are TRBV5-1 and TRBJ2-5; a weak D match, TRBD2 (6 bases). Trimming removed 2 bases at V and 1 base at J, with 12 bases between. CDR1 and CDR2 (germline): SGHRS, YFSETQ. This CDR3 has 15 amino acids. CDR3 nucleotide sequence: TGCGCCAGCAGCTTTACCCCGGGACTCCAAGAGACCCAGTACTTC. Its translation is CASSFTPGLQETQYF. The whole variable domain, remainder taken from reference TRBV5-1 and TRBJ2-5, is KAGVTQTPRYLIKTRGQQVTLSCSPISGHRSVSWYQQTPGQGLQFLFEYFSETQRNKGNFPGRFSGRQFSNSRSEMNVSTLELGDSALYLCASSFTPGLQETQYFGPGTRLLVL.

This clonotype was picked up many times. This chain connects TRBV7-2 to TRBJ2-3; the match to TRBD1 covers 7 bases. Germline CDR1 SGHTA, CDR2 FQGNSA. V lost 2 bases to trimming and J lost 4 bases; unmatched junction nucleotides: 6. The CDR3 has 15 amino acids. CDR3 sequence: CASSLMGQYSDTQYF. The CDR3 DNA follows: TGTGCCAGCAGCTTAATGGGACAGTATTCAGATACGCAGTATTTT.

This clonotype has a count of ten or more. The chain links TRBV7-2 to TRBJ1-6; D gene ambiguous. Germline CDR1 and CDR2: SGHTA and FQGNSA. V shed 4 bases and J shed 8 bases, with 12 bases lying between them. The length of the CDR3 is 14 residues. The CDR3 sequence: CASSSQAGDSPLHF. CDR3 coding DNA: TGTGCCAGCAGCTCCCAGGCCGGGGATTCACCCCTCCACTTT.

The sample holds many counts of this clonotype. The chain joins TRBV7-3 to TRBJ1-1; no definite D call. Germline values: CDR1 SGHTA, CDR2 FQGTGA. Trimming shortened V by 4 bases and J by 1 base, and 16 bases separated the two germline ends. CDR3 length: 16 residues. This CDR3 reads CASSSQPGVGNTEAFF. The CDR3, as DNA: TGTGCCAGCAGCTCCCAGCCCGGGGTAGGGAACACTGAAGCTTTCTTT.

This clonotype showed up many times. CDR3 bases: TGTGCCAGCAGTTTAACCGGGACCCGTGCTGAAAAACTGTTTTTT. Protein sequence: CASSLTGTRAEKLFF. V usage is TRBV27 and J usage is TRBJ1-4; D possibly corresponds to TRBD1 (5 bases). Between the trimmed V and J ends, which lost 2 bases and 7 bases, there was a span of 14 bases. The CDR3 runs to 15 residues. Germline CDR1 MNHEY, CDR2 SMNVEV (reference sequence).

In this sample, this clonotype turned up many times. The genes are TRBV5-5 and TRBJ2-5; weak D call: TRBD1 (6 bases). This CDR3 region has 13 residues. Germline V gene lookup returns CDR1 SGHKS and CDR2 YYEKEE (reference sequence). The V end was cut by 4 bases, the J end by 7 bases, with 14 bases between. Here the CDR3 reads CASSLRGEPTQYF. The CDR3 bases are TGTGCCAGCAGCCTCAGGGGCGAGCCGACCCAGTACTTC.

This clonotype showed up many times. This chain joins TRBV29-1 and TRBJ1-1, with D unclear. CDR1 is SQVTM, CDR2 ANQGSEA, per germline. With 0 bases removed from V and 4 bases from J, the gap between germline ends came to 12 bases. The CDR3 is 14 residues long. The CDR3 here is CSVEDTVKGTEAFF. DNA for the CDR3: TGCAGCGTTGAAGATACGGTAAAAGGCACTGAAGCTTTCTTT. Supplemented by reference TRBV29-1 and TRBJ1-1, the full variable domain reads SAVISQKPSRDICQRGTSLTIQCQVDSQVTMMFWYRQQPGQSLTLIATANQGSEATYESGFVIDKFPISRPNLTFSTLTVSNMSPEDSSIYLCSVEDTVKGTEAFFGQGTRLTVV.

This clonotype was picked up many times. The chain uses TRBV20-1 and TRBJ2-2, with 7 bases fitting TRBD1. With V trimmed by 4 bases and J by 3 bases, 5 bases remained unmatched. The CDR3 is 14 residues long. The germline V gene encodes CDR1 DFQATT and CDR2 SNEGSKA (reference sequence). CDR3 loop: CSATGTAHTGELFF. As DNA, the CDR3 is TGCAGTGCTACCGGGACAGCTCACACCGGGGAGCTGTTTTTT.

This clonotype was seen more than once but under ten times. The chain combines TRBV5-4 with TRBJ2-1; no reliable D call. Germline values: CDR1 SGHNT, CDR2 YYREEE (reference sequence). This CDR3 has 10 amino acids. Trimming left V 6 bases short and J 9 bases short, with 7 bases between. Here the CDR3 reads CASTLVEQFF. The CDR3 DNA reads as TGTGCCAGCACCCTGGTTGAGCAGTTCTTC. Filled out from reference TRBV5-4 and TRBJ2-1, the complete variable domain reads ETGVTQSPTHLIKTRGQQVTLRCSSQSGHNTVSWYQQALGQGPQFIFQYYREEENGRGNFPPRFSGLQFPNYSSELNVNALELDDSALYLCASTLVEQFFGPGTRLTVL.

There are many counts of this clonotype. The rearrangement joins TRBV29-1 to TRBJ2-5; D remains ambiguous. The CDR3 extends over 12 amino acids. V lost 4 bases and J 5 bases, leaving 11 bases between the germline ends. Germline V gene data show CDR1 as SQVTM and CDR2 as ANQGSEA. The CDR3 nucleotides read TGCAGCGTTGGTTCTGAATTGGAGACCCAGTACTTC. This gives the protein CSVGSELETQYF.

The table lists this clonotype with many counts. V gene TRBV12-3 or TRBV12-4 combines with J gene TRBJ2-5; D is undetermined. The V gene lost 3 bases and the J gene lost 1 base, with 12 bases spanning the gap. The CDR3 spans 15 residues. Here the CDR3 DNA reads TGTGCCAGCAGTTTGTATCAGGAGACCCAAGAGACCCAGTACTTC. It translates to CASSLYQETQETQYF.

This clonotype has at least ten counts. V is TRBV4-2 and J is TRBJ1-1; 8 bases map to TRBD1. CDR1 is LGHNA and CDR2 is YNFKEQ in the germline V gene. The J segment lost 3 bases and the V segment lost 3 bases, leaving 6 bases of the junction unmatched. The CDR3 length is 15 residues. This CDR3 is CASSHKQGGDTEAFF. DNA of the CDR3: TGTGCCAGCAGCCACAAACAGGGGGGCGACACTGAAGCTTTCTTT.

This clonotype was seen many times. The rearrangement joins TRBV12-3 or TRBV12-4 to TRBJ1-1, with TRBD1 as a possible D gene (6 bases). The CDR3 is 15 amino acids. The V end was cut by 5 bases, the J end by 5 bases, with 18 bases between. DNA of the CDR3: TGTGCCAGCAGTCTCTCGACAGGATCGGTTACTGAAGCTTTCTTT. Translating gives CASSLSTGSVTEAFF.

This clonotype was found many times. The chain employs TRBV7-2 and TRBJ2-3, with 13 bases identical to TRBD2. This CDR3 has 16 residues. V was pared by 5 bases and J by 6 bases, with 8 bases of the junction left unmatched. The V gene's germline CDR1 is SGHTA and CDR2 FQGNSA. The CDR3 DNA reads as TGTGCCAGCAGCCGACTAGCGGGGGGTTCTCTCGATACGCAGTATTTT. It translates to CASSRLAGGSLDTQYF.

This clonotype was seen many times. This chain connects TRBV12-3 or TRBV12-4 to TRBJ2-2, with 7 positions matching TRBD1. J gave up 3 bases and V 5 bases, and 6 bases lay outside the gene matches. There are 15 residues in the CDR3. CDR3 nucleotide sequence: TGTGCCAGCAGTCCGAGGGGGCGAGACACCGGGGAGCTGTTTTTT. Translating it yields CASSPRGRDTGELFF.

The DNA of the CDR3 is TGTGCCAGCAGTTTCCAAATCCGAGAGACCCAGTACTTC. As protein: CASSFQIRETQYF. The rearrangement uses TRBV28 and TRBJ2-5; no clear D. In germline, CDR1 is MDHEN, CDR2 SYDVKM. The length of the CDR3 is 13 residues. V was pared by 3 bases and J by 4 bases, with 9 bases between. The whole variable domain, remainder taken from reference TRBV28 and TRBJ2-5, is DVKVTQSSRYLVKRTGEKVFLECVQDMDHENMFWYRQDPGLGLRLIYFSYDVKMKEKGDIPEGYSVSREKKERFSLILESASTNQTSMYLCASSFQIRETQYFGPGTRLLVL.

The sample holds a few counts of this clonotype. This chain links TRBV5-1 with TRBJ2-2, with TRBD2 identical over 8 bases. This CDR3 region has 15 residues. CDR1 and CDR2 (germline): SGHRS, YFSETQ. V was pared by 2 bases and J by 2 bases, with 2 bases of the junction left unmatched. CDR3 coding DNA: TGCGCCAGCAGCTTAGCGGGAGTCAACACCGGGGAGCTGTTTTTT. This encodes CASSLAGVNTGELFF.

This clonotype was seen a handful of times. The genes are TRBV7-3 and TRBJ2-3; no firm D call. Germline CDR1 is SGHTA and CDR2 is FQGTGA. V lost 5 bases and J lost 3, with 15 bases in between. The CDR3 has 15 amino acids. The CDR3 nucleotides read TGTGCCAGCAGCCGGAGCGTCGGGTGGACAGATACGCAGTATTTT. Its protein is CASSRSVGWTDTQYF.